This TCR beta chain was profiled in a study of response to subunit inactivated influenza vaccine. TCRdb reprocessed the RT-PCR reads with MiXCR, giving one entry per CDR3 protein. The repertoire holds around 580,000 distinct CDR3 sequences, with less than 15% as singletons. Notes on this clonotype: Antigen unknown.

Whole-study findings and limits: The authors suggested that every seasonal influenza vaccination recruits few new T cells.

The source is a man aged 50-60 years who received an inactivated influenza vaccine. The sequences come from PBMCs from blood, collected approximately 12 days after vaccination.

The CDR3 nucleotides read TGTGCCAGCAGAACGCTAGCGGGGGGTTACAATGAGCAGTTCTTC. This sequence encodes CASRTLAGGYNEQFF. The chain couples TRBV2 to TRBJ2-1; 11 bases agree with TRBD2. The CDR3 loop spans 15 amino acids. The trim removed 6 bases at V and 4 bases at J, leaving 5 bases unmatched. Germline values: CDR1 SNHLY, CDR2 FYNNEI.